These 24 T cell receptor beta chains originate from one sample sequenced in a study of cytomegalovirus exposure and HLA in healthy donors. The PCR had 60 Vbeta and 13 Jbeta primers. Sequencing used immunoSEQ multiplex PCR; TCRdb keeps in-frame clones, though not all of them. Seen here are tens of thousands of clones, approximately 81% observed once, and the top ten hold approximately 1.1%. The sequenced material came from PBMCs. The receptors shown here come from a girl aged 2-10 years in good health and CMV-seropositive.

V usage is TRBV2 and J usage is TRBJ2-3; D is unresolved. The CDR3 contains 13 residues. Trimming shortened V by 7 bases and J by 0 bases, and 8 bases separated the two germline ends. CDR1 is SNHLY and CDR2 is FYNNEI in the germline V gene. CDR3 protein: CASMGLSTDTQYF. The DNA for the CDR3 is TGTGCCAGCATGGGCTTAAGCACAGATACGCAGTATTTT.

The chain recombines TRBV5-4 with TRBJ2-2; 7 bases are shared with TRBD1. J was trimmed by 2 bases and V by 0 bases; bases with no gene match: 7. Germline assignment: CDR1 SGHNT and CDR2 YYREEE (reference sequence). The CDR3 length is 17 residues. Here the CDR3 reads CASSLVFGQVNTGELFF. The CDR3 nucleotides read TGTGCCAGCAGCTTGGTGTTCGGACAGGTCAACACCGGGGAGCTGTTTTTT.

The V call is TRBV28, the J call TRBJ1-1; maybe TRBD1 (6 bases). Trimming left V 5 bases short and J 2 bases short, with 15 bases between. Per the germline V gene, CDR1 is MDHEN and CDR2 is SYDVKM. The CDR3 runs to 15 residues. The CDR3 DNA sequence: TGTGCCAGCAGTGCGTGGGACACCTTAAACACTGAAGCTTTCTTT. It specifies CASSAWDTLNTEAFF. The full variable domain, in which reference TRBV28 and TRBJ1-1 provide the parts outside the CDR3, is DVKVTQSSRYLVKRTGEKVFLECVQDMDHENMFWYRQDPGLGLRLIYFSYDVKMKEKGDIPEGYSVSREKKERFSLILESASTNQTSMYLCASSAWDTLNTEAFFGQGTRLTVV.

The genes are TRBV5-1 and TRBJ2-7, with 11 bases matching TRBD2. CDR1 is SGHRS, CDR2 YFSETQ, per germline. V trimming: 0 bases; J trimming: 3 bases; junction bases outside the gene matches: 2. This CDR3 is built from 15 residues. CDR3 coding DNA: TGCGCCAGCAGCTTGGGACTAGCGGGGTACTACGAGCAGTACTTC. This translates into CASSLGLAGYYEQYF.

V usage is TRBV5-8 and J usage is TRBJ1-2, with D possibly being TRBD1 (5 bases). V lost 5 bases, J lost 5 bases, and 16 bases lay in between. Germline V gives CDR1 SGHTS, CDR2 YDEGEE. CDR3 length: 14 amino acids. DNA for the CDR3: TGTGCCAGCAGTAGCAGGACGGGGGTTTATGGCTACACCTTC. It translates to CASSSRTGVYGYTF.

V gene TRBV4-2 combines with J gene TRBJ2-7; tentative D call: TRBD1 (6 bases). The germline V and J ends were trimmed by 4 bases and 5 bases, with 15 bases remaining between them. CDR3 length: 14 residues. Germline loops: CDR1 LGHNA, CDR2 YNFKEQ. CDR3 sequence (DNA): TGTGCCAGCAGCCCTCGGGCAGGGGATCACGAGCAGTACTTC. Protein product: CASSPRAGDHEQYF.

The rearrangement uses TRBV30 and TRBJ1-3; 7 bases are shared with TRBD1. With 2 bases clipped from V and 4 bases from J, the junction kept 2 bases outside the gene matches. Germline V gene sequence: CDR1 GTSNPN, CDR2 SVGIG (reference sequence). This CDR3 is built from 13 residues. CDR3 in amino acids: CAWSLQGGNTIYF. The CDR3, as DNA: TGTGCCTGGAGTCTACAGGGGGGAAACACCATATATTTT.

The chain is built from TRBV4-1 and TRBJ2-1, with 7 bases fitting TRBD2. The V and J ends lost 3 bases and 3 bases, in that order; junction bases with no gene match: 5. Germline CDR1 is MGHRA and CDR2 is YSYEKL. This CDR3 is built from 15 residues. CDR3 in amino acids: CASSHPGLHYNEQFF. In nucleotides, the CDR3 is TGCGCCAGCAGCCACCCGGGACTACACTACAATGAGCAGTTCTTC.

Note on this clone: The sample contains more than one DNA sequence encoding this CDR3. The chain links TRBV30 to TRBJ1-1; TRBD1 matches 11 bases. The CDR3 is made up of 16 amino acids. Germline V lookup: CDR1 GTSNPN, CDR2 SVGIG (reference sequence). V lost 7 bases to trimming and J lost 7 bases; unmatched junction nucleotides: 17. Here the CDR3 reads CALDRTRGQGAYEAFF. CDR3 bases: TGTGCCTTGGACCGGACACGCGGACAGGGGGCCTATGAAGCTTTCTTT.

The chain couples TRBV6-7 to TRBJ2-7, with 8 bases aligning to TRBD1. TRBV6-7 falls under the ORF class, with uncertain function. The junction had 7 bases not matched to a gene; V was cut back by 5 bases and J by 1 base. The CDR3 length is 15 residues. The CDR3 sequence: CASSLRQGRSYEQYF. CDR3 DNA sequence: TGTGCCAGCAGTCTACGACAGGGGCGGTCCTACGAGCAGTACTTC.

The chain carries TRBV4-2 and TRBJ2-7; TRBD2 aligns across 7 bases. Germline-derived CDR1 and CDR2 are LGHNA and YNFKEQ. The length of the CDR3 is 18 residues. The V gene end was trimmed by 0 bases and the J gene end by 3 bases; junction bases not matched to a gene: 14. The CDR3, as DNA: TGTGCCAGCAGCCAAGAGGTTCTAGCGGCCGGGCGCTTCTACGAGCAGTACTTC. Its translation is CASSQEVLAAGRFYEQYF.

J is TRBJ2-7 and V is TRBV6-5, with 8 bases matching TRBD1. J was trimmed by 1 base and V by 6 bases; bases with no gene match: 5. There are 14 residues in the CDR3. Germline-derived CDR1 and CDR2 are MNHEY and SVGAGI. The CDR3 reads CASSAGTGSYEQYF. Written as DNA, the CDR3 is TGTGCCAGCAGCGCCGGGACAGGTTCCTACGAGCAGTACTTC.

The chain combines TRBV19 with TRBJ1-1; TRBD1 agrees at 12 bases. Unmatched junction bases numbered 6, after V lost 4 bases and J lost 0 bases. Germline lookup yields CDR1 LNHDA and CDR2 SQIVND (reference sequence). This CDR3 is 17 amino acids long. CDR3 sequence: CASSKGTGGTLNTEAFF. The CDR3 DNA is TGTGCCAGTAGTAAAGGGACAGGGGGCACCTTGAACACTGAAGCTTTCTTT.

V gene TRBV7-2 combines with J gene TRBJ1-4; 9 nucleotides match TRBD1. CDR3 length equals 19 residues. Looked up from germline, CDR1 is SGHTA and CDR2 is FQGNSA. J lost 0 bases, V lost 5 bases, and 13 bases had no gene match. The CDR3 coding sequence is TGTGCCAGCAGCCCGAGGGGGGGACAGGGCCGTGCAACTAATGAAAAACTGTTTTTT. It yields the protein CASSPRGGQGRATNEKLFF.

The chain combines TRBV2 with TRBJ2-1; 10 bases line up with TRBD2. The CDR3 loop spans 15 amino acids. The J segment lost 8 bases and the V segment lost 4 bases, leaving 8 bases of the junction unmatched. In germline, CDR1 is SNHLY, CDR2 FYNNEI. This chain's CDR3 is CASSVLAGVGDEQFF. CDR3 DNA sequence: TGTGCCAGCAGTGTCCTAGCGGGAGTAGGGGATGAGCAGTTCTTC. Full variable domain (outside the CDR3, taken from reference TRBV2 and TRBJ2-1): EPEVTQTPSHQVTQMGQEVILRCVPISNHLYFYWYRQILGQKVEFLVSFYNNEISEKSEIFDDQFSVERPDGSNFTLKIRSTKLEDSAMYFCASSVLAGVGDEQFFGPGTRLTVL.

The gene calls are TRBV4-1 and TRBJ2-7; D remains unclear. Trimming shortened V by 4 bases and J by 5 bases, and 12 bases separated the two germline ends. Germline CDR1 and CDR2: MGHRA and YSYEKL. This CDR3 is built from 13 residues. This CDR3 is CASSPRSRNEQYF. The CDR3 region has the DNA TGCGCCAGCAGCCCCCGGAGCCGCAACGAGCAGTACTTC.

This chain connects TRBV4-2 to TRBJ2-7; 7 nucleotides align to TRBD2. The germline V gene has CDR1 LGHNA and CDR2 YNFKEQ. CDR3 length equals 19 residues. V gave up 0 bases and J gave up 1 base; unmatched junction bases: 15. CDR3 DNA sequence: TGTGCCAGCAGCCAAGATTCTTACCCTATGCTAGCGGAGTCCTACGAGCAGTACTTC. Translating gives CASSQDSYPMLAESYEQYF.

The chain combines TRBV27 with TRBJ2-2; 8 bases match TRBD1. J lost 5 bases, V lost 6 bases, and 8 bases had no gene match. The CDR3 is 15 amino acids. Germline loops: CDR1 MNHEY, CDR2 SMNVEV (reference sequence). CDR3 region: CASRDREGGTGELFF. The CDR3 DNA follows: TGTGCCAGCAGGGACAGGGAAGGAGGGACCGGGGAGCTGTTTTTT.

The chain employs TRBV6-1 and TRBJ2-3, with 8 bases identical to TRBD2. The CDR3 is made up of 16 amino acids. The germline CDR1 and CDR2 sequences are MNHNS and SASEGT. V trimming: 4 bases; J trimming: 5 bases; junction bases outside the gene matches: 11. CDR3 nucleotides: TGTGCCAGCAGTGCAAGGGTGGGACTAGTAGGAGATACGCAGTATTTT. Translated, it gives CASSARVGLVGDTQYF.

The genes are TRBV29-1 and TRBJ2-1, with 13 bases identical to TRBD2. V was pared by 5 bases and J by 7 bases, with 11 bases of the junction left unmatched. Germline V gives CDR1 SQVTM, CDR2 ANQGSEA. CDR3 length: 16 amino acids. CDR3 in DNA: TGCAGCGTTCATACTAGCGGGAGGGCCTACGGTAATGAGCAGTTCTTC. It translates to CSVHTSGRAYGNEQFF.

This chain uses TRBV30 with TRBJ1-4; no reliable D call. The length of the CDR3 is 13 residues. Germline CDR1 reads GTSNPN; CDR2 reads SVGIG (reference sequence). Trimming removed 4 bases at V and 7 bases at J, with 13 bases between. CDR3 protein: CAWKGEAAEKLFF. The DNA for the CDR3 is TGTGCCTGGAAAGGTGAGGCTGCTGAAAAACTGTTTTTT.

The V gene is TRBV6-1, the J gene TRBJ2-2, with TRBD2 identical over 10 bases. V dropped 7 bases and J dropped 0; count of bases not matched to a gene: 2. CDR1 is MNHNS, CDR2 SASEGT, per germline. The CDR3 runs 15 residues. The CDR3 spells CASTSGSSNTGELFF. As DNA, the CDR3 is TGTGCCAGCACTAGCGGGAGTTCGAACACCGGGGAGCTGTTTTTT.

V gene TRBV28 combines with J gene TRBJ2-7; possibly TRBD2 for D (6 bases). Germline CDR1 is MDHEN and CDR2 is SYDVKM. The V and J ends lost 1 base and 2 bases respectively, with 9 bases between them. This CDR3 is built from 14 residues. The CDR3 is CASSLYGGTYEQYF. CDR3 nucleotides: TGTGCCAGCAGTTTATATGGAGGGACCTACGAGCAGTACTTC.

V and J are TRBV5-6 and TRBJ1-4, with D tentatively TRBD1 (6 bases). Trimming removed 0 bases at V and 8 bases at J, with 17 bases between. The CDR3 covers 16 residues. Germline CDR1 is SGHDT and CDR2 is YYEEEE. CDR3 region: CASSLALGAPREKLFF. The CDR3 DNA is TGTGCCAGCAGCTTGGCCTTGGGGGCCCCTCGAGAAAAACTGTTTTTT. Full variable domain (rest looked up from reference TRBV5-6 and TRBJ1-4): DAGVTQSPTHLIKTRGQQVTLRCSPKSGHDTVSWYQQALGQGPQFIFQYYEEEERQRGNFPDRFSGHQFPNYSSELNVNALLLGDSALYLCASSLALGAPREKLFFGSGTQLSVL.